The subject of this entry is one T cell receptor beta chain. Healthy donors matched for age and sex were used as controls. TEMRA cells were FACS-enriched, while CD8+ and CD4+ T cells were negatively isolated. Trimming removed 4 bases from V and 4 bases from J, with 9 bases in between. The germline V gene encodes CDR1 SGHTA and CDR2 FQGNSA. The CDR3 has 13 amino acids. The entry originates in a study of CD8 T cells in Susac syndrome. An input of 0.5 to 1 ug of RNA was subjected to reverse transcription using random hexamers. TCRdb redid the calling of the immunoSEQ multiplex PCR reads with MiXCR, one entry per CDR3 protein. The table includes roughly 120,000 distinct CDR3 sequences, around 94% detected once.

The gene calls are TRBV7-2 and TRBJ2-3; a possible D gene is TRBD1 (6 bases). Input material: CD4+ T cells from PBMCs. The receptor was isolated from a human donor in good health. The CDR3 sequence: CASSWAGADTQYF. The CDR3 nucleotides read TGTGCCAGCAGCTGGGCAGGGGCAGATACGCAGTATTTT.